The 17 T cell receptor beta chains below come from one sample, sequenced in a study of T cell responses to AZD1222 COVID-19 vaccine. TCRdb keeps only in-frame clones here, not all; method: immunoSEQ multiplex PCR. The table includes some 130,000 clones, 93% detected once. Material: peripheral blood, obtained on day 0 of AZD1222 vaccination. All receptors derive from an adult in good health.

The chain carries TRBV5-1 and TRBJ1-1, with D tentatively TRBD1 (5 bases). This CDR3 comprises 15 residues. V was pared by 0 bases and J by 4 bases, with 13 bases between. Germline V gene data show CDR1 as SGHRS and CDR2 as YFSETQ. The CDR3 bases are TGCGCCAGCAGCTTGGCTGGGGGGGTGGTCACTGAAGCTTTCTTT. As protein: CASSLAGGVVTEAFF.

The V gene is TRBV5-1, the J gene TRBJ1-1; 8 bases align to TRBD1. The CDR3 length is 14 residues. Trimming cost V 4 bases and J 5 bases; bases outside gene matches: 7. Germline V gene sequence: CDR1 SGHRS, CDR2 YFSETQ. In DNA, the CDR3 is TGCGCCAGCAGCGCCAAACAGGGGGGAACTGAAGCTTTCTTT. Amino acids: CASSAKQGGTEAFF.

J is TRBJ1-2 and V is TRBV5-8, with D uncertain. Germline V gene data show CDR1 as SGHTS and CDR2 as YDEGEE. Between the trimmed V and J ends, which lost 5 bases and 5 bases, there was a span of 13 bases. The CDR3 is 13 residues long. The CDR3 region is CASSLSGSYGYTF. Here the CDR3 DNA reads TGTGCCAGCAGTCTGAGTGGATCGTATGGCTACACCTTC. Supplemented by reference TRBV5-8 and TRBJ1-2, the full variable domain reads EAGVTQSPTHLIKTRGQQATLRCSPISGHTSVYWYQQALGLGLQFLLWYDEGEERNRGNFPPRFSGRQFPNYSSELNVNALELEDSALYLCASSLSGSYGYTFGSGTRLTVV.

The chain uses TRBV11-2 and TRBJ2-1; TRBD2 aligns across 8 bases. Germline V gene sequence: CDR1 SGHAT, CDR2 FQNNGV. The V and J ends lost 6 bases and 10 bases, in that order; junction bases with no gene match: 11. This CDR3 is 14 amino acids long. The CDR3 nucleotides are TGTGCCAGCAGTCCGGGAGGGCCTTCCGCGGAGCAGTTCTTC. The encoded protein is CASSPGGPSAEQFF.

V is TRBV6-1 and J is TRBJ1-1; D uncertain. CDR1 MNHNS and CDR2 SASEGT come from the germline V gene. Deletions cut 3 bases from V and 1 base from J, with 6 bases between. CDR3 size: 13 residues. The CDR3 region has the DNA TGTGCCAGCAGTGACAGGTCGAACACTGAAGCTTTCTTT. Translated, it gives CASSDRSNTEAFF.

The V call is TRBV30, the J call TRBJ1-2; D is undetermined. Trimming pared 2 bases from V and 6 bases from J, leaving 7 bases between. The CDR3 runs 11 residues. The germline gives CDR1 GTSNPN, CDR2 SVGIG (reference sequence). The CDR3 spells CAWSLQNGYTF. Written as DNA, the CDR3 is TGTGCCTGGAGTTTACAGAATGGCTACACCTTC.

The J gene is TRBJ2-3, the V gene TRBV5-1; D might be TRBD2 (6 bases). CDR3 size: 14 residues. Germline loops: CDR1 SGHRS, CDR2 YFSETQ. Trimming left V 6 bases short and J 1 base short, with 12 bases between. This CDR3 is CASTRASGTDTQYF. For the CDR3, the DNA is TGCGCCAGCACTCGGGCTAGCGGCACAGATACGCAGTATTTT.

The V call is TRBV3-1 (or the pseudogene TRBV3-2), the J call TRBJ2-1, with D possibly being TRBD2 (6 bases). In germline, CDR1 is LGHDT, CDR2 YNNKEL (reference sequence). The CDR3 spans 16 residues. V was shortened by 4 bases and J by 2 bases, with 15 bases between the two germline ends. CDR3: CASSPAGTLTYNEQFF. The CDR3, as DNA: TGTGCCAGCAGCCCCGCCGGGACTCTAACCTACAATGAGCAGTTCTTC.

This clone was recorded only once. CDR3 residues: CASSPTIADEAFF. For the CDR3, the DNA is TGTGCCAGCTCACCAACGATAGCCGATGAAGCTTTCTTT. The J gene is TRBJ1-1, the V gene TRBV18; D remains ambiguous. This CDR3 spans 13 amino acids. V lost 2 bases, J lost 7 bases, and 11 bases lay in between. The V gene's germline CDR1 is KGHSH and CDR2 LQKENI.

The chain carries TRBV6-5 and TRBJ1-6; D may be TRBD1 (6 bases). In germline, CDR1 is MNHEY, CDR2 SVGAGI. The CDR3 consists of 15 residues. Between the trimmed V and J ends, which lost 5 bases and 8 bases, there was a span of 16 bases. CDR3 coding DNA: TGTGCCAGCAGTCCGACAACAGGGTTCGATTCACCCCTCCACTTT. It specifies CASSPTTGFDSPLHF.

The V call is TRBV19, the J call TRBJ2-1; 8 bases agree with TRBD2. In germline, CDR1 is LNHDA, CDR2 SQIVND (reference sequence). The length of the CDR3 is 15 residues. V lost 4 bases, J lost 5 bases, and 7 bases stayed unmatched. For the CDR3, the DNA is TGTGCCAGTAGTACACCGGGACTAGAGAACAATGAGCAGTTCTTC. Translated: CASSTPGLENNEQFF.

This clone was found a few times. The chain joins TRBV6-6 to TRBJ1-2; possible D gene TRBD1, 5 bases. The ends were cut back, 7 bases at V and 3 bases at J, with 15 bases in the middle. CDR3 length: 14 residues. Germline V gene sequence: CDR1 MNHNY, CDR2 SVGAGI (reference sequence). CDR3 DNA sequence: TGTGCCAGCACCCCCGATGGGGGATACTATGGCTACACCTTC. It codes for CASTPDGGYYGYTF.

CDR3 DNA sequence: TGTGCCAGCAGCGTATATCAGCCCCAGCATTTT. As protein: CASSVYQPQHF. The chain carries TRBV9 and TRBJ1-5; D remains unclear. CDR1 and CDR2 from the germline V gene are SGDLS and YYNGEE. Trimming cost V 1 base and J 5 bases, with 1 base left between them. The CDR3 totals 11 residues.

The chain links TRBV6-5 to TRBJ2-4; 7 nucleotides match TRBD1. This CDR3 is 14 amino acids long. J gave up 5 bases and V 1 base, and 2 bases lay outside the gene matches. Looked up from germline, CDR1 is MNHEY and CDR2 is SVGAGI. The DNA for the CDR3 is TGTGCCAGCAGTTACTACCAGGGGGAAAACATTCAGTACTTC. As protein: CASSYYQGENIQYF.

The genes are TRBV28 and TRBJ2-1; TRBD2 agrees at 7 bases. Losses at the gene ends were 6 bases for V and 4 bases for J; bases not matched to a gene: 9. The CDR3 totals 15 residues. The germline V gene has CDR1 MDHEN and CDR2 SYDVKM. CDR3 loop: CASSPGGENYNEQFF. CDR3 nucleotides: TGTGCCAGCAGCCCGGGAGGAGAGAATTACAATGAGCAGTTCTTC.

The J gene is TRBJ2-1, the V gene TRBV9; 11 nucleotides align to TRBD2. The ends lost 1 base at V and 4 bases at J; junction bases unmatched: 7. The V gene's germline CDR1 is SGDLS and CDR2 YYNGEE. CDR3 length equals 17 residues. The CDR3 coding sequence is TGTGCCAGCAGCGTAACCGCCGGGACTAGCGGTTACAATGAGCAGTTCTTC. The encoded protein is CASSVTAGTSGYNEQFF.

The V gene is TRBV6-2 or TRBV6-3, the J gene TRBJ2-1; TRBD2 aligns across 16 bases. CDR3 size: 17 residues. Trimming cost V 3 bases and J 8 bases; bases outside gene matches: 7. The germline V gene encodes CDR1 MNHEY and CDR2 SVGEGT. The CDR3 protein is CASSYGPGTSGRDEQFF. The CDR3 DNA is TGTGCCAGCAGTTATGGGCCAGGGACTAGCGGGAGGGATGAGCAGTTCTTC.